What follows are 12 T cell receptor beta chains derived from one specimen sequenced in a study of OX40 agonist ivuxolimab in advanced cancers. Assay: immunoSEQ multiplex PCR; the TCRdb copy retains only in-frame clones and omits some. The table has 50,000 to 75,000 clones, roughly 87% seen once. The sample consisted of CD4+ or CD8+ T cells sorted from blood, taken in a trial of the OX40 agonist ivuxolimab. All receptors come from an adult with an advanced solid tumor such as melanoma, head and neck, liver or kidney cancer.

The chain carries TRBV12-2 and TRBJ1-2; TRBD1 is taken as the D call from the table, unchecked against the DNA. TRBV12-2 is a documented pseudogene. The CDR3 runs to 16 residues. CDR3 in DNA: TGTGCAAGTCGCTTAGCGGCCTCTCGGGACAGGGATGGCTACACCTTC. It yields the protein CASRLAASRDRDGYTF.

This clone has a single count. V gene TRBV9 combines with J gene TRBJ2-7; 9 nucleotides line up with TRBD1. The CDR3 consists of 15 residues. The V segment lost 1 base and the J segment 2 bases; nucleotides outside the gene matches: 4. The V gene's germline CDR1 is SGDLS and CDR2 YYNGEE. CDR3 in amino acids: CASSVLGQGAYEQYF. In DNA form, the CDR3 reads TGTGCCAGCAGCGTACTGGGACAGGGCGCCTACGAGCAGTACTTC.

This clone was seen a few times. This rearrangement joins TRBV7-2 to TRBJ1-4; D not certain. This CDR3 has 15 amino acids. Looked up from germline, CDR1 is SGHTA and CDR2 is FQGNSA. V shed 5 bases and J shed 7 bases, with 17 bases lying between them. As DNA, the CDR3 is TGTGCCAGCAGCGGCCAAGACCCCCCCGGTGAAAAACTGTTTTTT. It is translated as CASSGQDPPGEKLFF.

V usage is TRBV5-1 and J usage is TRBJ2-7, with 12 bases aligning to TRBD2. J was trimmed by 3 bases and V by 4 bases; bases with no gene match: 5. The CDR3 is 15 amino acids. Germline CDR1 reads SGHRS; CDR2 reads YFSETQ. The DNA of the CDR3 is TGCGCCAGCAGCGCGCCGACTAGCGGGGGCTACGAGCAGTACTTC. This gives the protein CASSAPTSGGYEQYF.

The rearrangement joins TRBV30 to TRBJ2-3; 9 bases line up with TRBD1. The CDR3 totals 17 residues. Germline loops: CDR1 GTSNPN, CDR2 SVGIG (reference sequence). V shed 5 bases and J 2 bases; nucleotides not matched to a gene: 14. CDR3 sequence (DNA): TGTGCCTGGGACAGGGGGAGCGGGGTTTGGGTCACAGATACGCAGTATTTT. Translation gives CAWDRGSGVWVTDTQYF.

This clone was seen once. The V and J genes are TRBV30 and TRBJ1-5, with D possibly matching TRBD1 (5 bases). With 5 bases removed from V and 2 bases from J, the gap between germline ends came to 10 bases. Germline assignment: CDR1 GTSNPN and CDR2 SVGIG (reference sequence). This CDR3 contains 13 residues. Here the CDR3 reads CAWGDGRNQPQHF. The CDR3 nucleotides read TGTGCCTGGGGGGACGGACGCAATCAGCCCCAGCATTTT.

The chain joins TRBV6-1 to TRBJ1-6; no reliable D call. Trimming shortened V by 4 bases and J by 9 bases, and 19 bases separated the two germline ends. CDR3 size: 16 residues. Germline CDR1 reads MNHNS; CDR2 reads SASEGT. This CDR3 reads CASSGRRPQNGSPLHF. CDR3 nucleotide sequence: TGTGCCAGCAGTGGCCGCCGTCCCCAGAATGGTTCACCCCTCCACTTT.

This clone showed up just once. The V gene is TRBV6-5, the J gene TRBJ2-7; 8 bases map to TRBD1. J gave up 2 bases and V 4 bases, and 7 bases lay outside the gene matches. The CDR3 loop spans 15 amino acids. Germline values: CDR1 MNHEY, CDR2 SVGAGI. The DNA for the CDR3 is TGTGCCAGCAGTTTTCACAGGGGGGCCACCTACGAGCAGTACTTC. Its translation: CASSFHRGATYEQYF.

The chain carries TRBV7-2 and TRBJ2-7; 9 bases fit TRBD1. This CDR3 has 14 residues. Trimming at V came to 5 bases and at J to 6 bases, leaving 8 bases not matched to a gene. Germline-derived CDR1 and CDR2 are SGHTA and FQGNSA. The CDR3 loop reads CASSIGQGRTEQYF. CDR3 bases: TGTGCCAGCAGCATCGGACAGGGGAGGACCGAGCAGTACTTC.

The J gene is TRBJ1-2, the V gene TRBV10-3; TRBD1 matches at 7 bases. The V gene end was trimmed by 6 bases and the J gene end by 3 bases; junction bases not matched to a gene: 4. CDR3 size: 13 residues. Germline CDR1 reads ENHRY; CDR2 reads SYGVKD. DNA for the CDR3: TGTGCCATCAGACAGGGGAAGGACTATGGCTACACCTTC. Translating gives CAIRQGKDYGYTF.

This clone was seen only a few times. The chain employs TRBV19 and TRBJ1-1; D might be TRBD1 (5 bases). Trimming removed 7 bases from V and 1 base from J, with 19 bases in between. This CDR3 is built from 16 residues. The V gene's germline CDR1 is LNHDA and CDR2 SQIVND (reference sequence). The CDR3 bases are TGTGCCAGTATTCCCGTTGGGGCAGGGCGGAACACTGAAGCTTTCTTT. Amino acid sequence: CASIPVGAGRNTEAFF.

As concerns this clone: Mismatch with germline at one junction end may stem from a read error. The chain couples TRBV7-7 to TRBJ2-5; TRBD2 agrees at 8 bases. The germline gives CDR1 SSHAT, CDR2 FNYEAQ (reference sequence). CDR3 length: 14 amino acids. CDR3 in amino acids: CASSLIGGAETQYF. The CDR3 bases are TGTGCTAGCAGCCTAATCGGGGGGGCGGAGACCCAGTACTTC.